This T cell receptor beta chain came from a study of blood T cell repertoires in COVID-19. Study background: Sources were T cells, B-cell-depleted T cells, or PBMCs; the material itself was cDNA or gDNA.

Deletions cut 5 bases from V and 3 bases from J, with 10 bases between. CDR1 and CDR2 from the germline V gene are MDHEN and SYDVKM. There are 13 residues in the CDR3. Per the original methods: Amplification of reference gene primers was used by the study to estimate nucleated cell counts. Sequencing used immunoSEQ multiplex PCR; TCRdb keeps in-frame clones, though not all of them. The DNA was the basis for D and trimming; V, J and clone size are from that table. The sample lists roughly 230,000 clones; about 88% were seen once. The chain combines TRBV28 with TRBJ1-2; D is perhaps TRBD1 (5 bases). The TCR originated in a man aged 35-49 years with acute or convalescent COVID-19. Sequencing was done on a sample of peripheral blood. The CDR3 nucleotides read TGTGCCAGCAGTCCCAGGGTTTACTATGGCTACACCTTC. Residues: CASSPRVYYGYTF.